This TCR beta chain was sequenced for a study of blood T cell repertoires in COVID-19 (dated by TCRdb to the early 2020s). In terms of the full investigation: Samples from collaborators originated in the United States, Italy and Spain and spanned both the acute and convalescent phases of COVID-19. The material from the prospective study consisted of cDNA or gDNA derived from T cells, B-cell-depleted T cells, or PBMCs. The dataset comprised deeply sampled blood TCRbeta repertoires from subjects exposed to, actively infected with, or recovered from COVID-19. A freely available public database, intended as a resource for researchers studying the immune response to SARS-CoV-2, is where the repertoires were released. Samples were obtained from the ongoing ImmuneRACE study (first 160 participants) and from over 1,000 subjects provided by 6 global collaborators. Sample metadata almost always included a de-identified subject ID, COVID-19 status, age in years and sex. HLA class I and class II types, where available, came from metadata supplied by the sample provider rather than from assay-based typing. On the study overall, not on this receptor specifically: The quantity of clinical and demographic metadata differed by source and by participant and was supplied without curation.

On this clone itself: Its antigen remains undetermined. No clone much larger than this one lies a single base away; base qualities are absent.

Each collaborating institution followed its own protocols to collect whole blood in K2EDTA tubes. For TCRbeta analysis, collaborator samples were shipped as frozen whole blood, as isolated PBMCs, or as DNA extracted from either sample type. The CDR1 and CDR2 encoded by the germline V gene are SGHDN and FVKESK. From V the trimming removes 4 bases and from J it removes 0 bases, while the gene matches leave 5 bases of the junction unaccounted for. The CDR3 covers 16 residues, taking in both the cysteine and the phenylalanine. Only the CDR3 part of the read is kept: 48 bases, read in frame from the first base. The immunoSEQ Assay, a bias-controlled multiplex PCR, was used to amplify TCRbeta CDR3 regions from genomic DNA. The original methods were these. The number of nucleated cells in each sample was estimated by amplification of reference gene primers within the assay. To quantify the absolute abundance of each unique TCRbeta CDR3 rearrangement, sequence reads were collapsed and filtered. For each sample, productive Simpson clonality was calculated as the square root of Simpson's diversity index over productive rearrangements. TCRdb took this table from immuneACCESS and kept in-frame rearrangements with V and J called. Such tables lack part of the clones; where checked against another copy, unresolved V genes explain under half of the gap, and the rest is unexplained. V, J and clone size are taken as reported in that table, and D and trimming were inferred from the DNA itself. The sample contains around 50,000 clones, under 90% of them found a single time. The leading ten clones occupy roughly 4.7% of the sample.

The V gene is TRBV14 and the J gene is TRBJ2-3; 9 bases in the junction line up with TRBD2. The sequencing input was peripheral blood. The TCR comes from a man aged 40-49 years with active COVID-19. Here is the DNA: TGTGCCAGCAGCCCCCTAGCGGGATGGAGCACAGATACGCAGTATTTT. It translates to CASSPLAGWSTDTQYF.